Listed below are T cell receptor beta chains from one sample, sequenced in a study of OX40 agonist ivuxolimab in advanced cancers. Data came from immunoSEQ multiplex PCR; TCRdb stores just in-frame clones and leaves some out. The data contain under 15,000 clones, over 70% of them seen just once; the ten biggest clones take up 36%. The input for sequencing was CD4+ or CD8+ T cells sorted from blood, taken in a trial of the OX40 agonist ivuxolimab. All receptors come from an adult with an advanced solid tumor such as melanoma, head and neck, liver or kidney cancer. CDR3s include the opening cysteine and the closing phenylalanine or tryptophan.

V: TRBV6-5
J: TRBJ2-1
CDR3: CASSYSIGGMNEQFF

V: TRBV9
J: TRBJ2-7
CDR3: CASSPRDRNYEQYF

V: TRBV5-6
J: TRBJ2-1
CDR3: CASSRDRGIYNEQFF

V: TRBV5-4
J: TRBJ1-2
CDR3: CASSLGGQVFGGYTF

V: TRBV7-9
J: TRBJ2-5
CDR3: CASSFLRTLKEETQYF

V: TRBV28
J: TRBJ2-2
CDR3: CASSLGTGGAGELFF

V: TRBV19
J: TRBJ1-1
CDR3: CASSSGGVATEAFF

V: TRBV28
J: TRBJ2-2
CDR3: CASSFPGGNTGELFF

V: TRBV5-6
J: TRBJ2-7
CDR3: CASSLGVGASYEQYF

V: TRBV28
J: TRBJ2-1
CDR3: CASTLGLAENEQFF

V: TRBV4-1
J: TRBJ1-1
CDR3: CASRDDRSEAFF

V: TRBV27
J: TRBJ2-7
CDR3: CASSHLSGEEDYEQYF

V: TRBV11-2
J: TRBJ1-4
CDR3: CASSLGPGTLTNEKLFF

V: TRBV19
J: TRBJ2-1
CDR3: CASTEGAGNNEQFF

V: TRBV29-1
J: TRBJ1-2
CDR3: CSVEGGDYGYTF

V: TRBV7-9
J: TRBJ2-1
CDR3: CASSLRGASYNEQFF

V: TRBV28
J: TRBJ2-7
CDR3: CASSPGTSGRYSYEQYF

V: TRBV9
J: TRBJ1-2
CDR3: CASSVAPGAMKGYTF

V: TRBV4-1
J: TRBJ1-2
CDR3: CASSQDGGRVIYTF

V: TRBV7-3
J: TRBJ2-2
CDR3: CASSPYGGGNTGELFF

V: TRBV28
J: TRBJ2-5
CDR3: CASSFLLAGGGRETQYF

V: TRBV11-2
J: TRBJ2-1
CDR3: CASEQFTNEQFF

V: TRBV19
J: TRBJ2-3
CDR3: CARDLGTRTDTQYF

V: TRBV9
J: TRBJ2-1
CDR3: CASSEGLAQPFF

V: TRBV5-4
J: TRBJ1-6
CDR3: CASSPSTVNSPLHF

V: TRBV7-9
J: TRBJ2-5
CDR3: CASSSGQGAGGETQYF

V: TRBV9
J: TRBJ1-2
CDR3: CASSVGVQIHYGYTF

V: TRBV18
J: TRBJ1-1
CDR3: CASSPGDTLNTEAFF

V: TRBV13
J: TRBJ1-1
CDR3: CASRAGVTEAFF

V: TRBV25-1
J: TRBJ2-5
CDR3: CASSEWDSRETQYF

V: TRBV11-2
J: TRBJ2-7
CDR3: CASSSYNEQYF

V: TRBV2
J: TRBJ2-5
CDR3: CASSNAETQYF

V: TRBV13
J: TRBJ1-2
CDR3: CASSLGLGHLYGYTF

V: TRBV6-5
J: TRBJ2-5
CDR3: CASSYRLTETQYF

V: TRBV7-9
J: TRBJ2-5
CDR3: CASSLETLQETQYF

V: TRBV20-1
J: TRBJ1-2
CDR3: CSGGGQGYTF

V: TRBV27
J: TRBJ2-7
CDR3: CASSFSYEQYF

V: TRBV7-9
J: TRBJ2-7
CDR3: CASSSPGTSPYEQYF

V: TRBV27
J: TRBJ2-3
CDR3: CASSTEFFDRGKLKGRHADTQYF

V: TRBV15
J: TRBJ1-2
CDR3: CATSGRVWLYGYTF

V: TRBV6-5
J: TRBJ1-1
CDR3: CASSPDIMNTEAFF

V: TRBV6-5
J: TRBJ1-2
CDR3: CASSPTGGYGYTF

V: TRBV25-1
J: TRBJ2-3
CDR3: CASSEWGTENTDTQYF